These 13 T cell receptor beta chains were sequenced from one sample in a study of blood T cell repertoires in COVID-19. Clones were sequenced by immunoSEQ multiplex PCR, and TCRdb holds only the in-frame ones, with some missing. The table has roughly 120,000 clones, 70% to 80% seen once; the top ten hold approximately 7.9%. The source material was peripheral blood. The receptor set was obtained from a human donor in a cohort sampled during active COVID-19.

In this sample, this clone turned up a few times. The chain combines TRBV7-2 with TRBJ1-2, with a tentative D call TRBD1 (5 bases). The V gene lost 5 bases and the J gene lost 5 bases, with 18 bases spanning the gap. This CDR3 region has 15 residues. Germline values: CDR1 SGHTA, CDR2 FQGNSA. The CDR3 spells CASSAQPGPVYGYTF. CDR3 in DNA: TGTGCCAGCAGCGCCCAGCCAGGGCCTGTTTATGGCTACACCTTC.

This sequence joins TRBV19 and TRBJ1-1, with 9 bases fitting TRBD1. This CDR3 region has 16 residues. The J segment lost 5 bases and the V segment lost 0 bases, leaving 7 bases of the junction unmatched. Germline values: CDR1 LNHDA, CDR2 SQIVND (reference sequence). CDR3 DNA: TGTGCCAGTAGTATAGACCTACAGGGGGCTGGGACTGAAGCTTTCTTT. It codes for CASSIDLQGAGTEAFF.

This CDR3 is CASSYADRVLGQPQHF. CDR3 DNA sequence: TGTGCCAGCAGTTACGCGGACAGGGTTCTGGGTCAGCCCCAGCATTTT. The gene calls are TRBV6-5 and TRBJ1-5; 8 bases agree with TRBD1. This CDR3 spans 16 amino acids. Losses at the gene ends were 2 bases for V and 6 bases for J; bases not matched to a gene: 9. Looked up from germline, CDR1 is MNHEY and CDR2 is SVGAGI.

The chain carries TRBV10-3 and TRBJ1-1, with D uncertain. V lost 5 bases and J 6 bases, leaving 13 bases between the germline ends. The CDR3 contains 13 residues. The V gene's germline CDR1 is ENHRY and CDR2 SYGVKD. The CDR3 loop reads CAISSTGGPEAFF. In DNA form, the CDR3 reads TGTGCCATCAGTTCGACGGGAGGCCCTGAAGCTTTCTTT.

CDR3 residues: CASSQATTVGGGPQHF. The CDR3 bases are TGTGCCAGCAGCCAAGCCACAACAGTAGGGGGCGGACCCCAGCATTTT. V and J are TRBV3-1 (or the pseudogene TRBV3-2) and TRBJ1-5; 7 bases match TRBD1. The CDR3 has 16 amino acids. The junction had 13 bases not matched to a gene; V was cut back by 1 base and J by 10 bases. The germline V gene has CDR1 LGHDT and CDR2 YNNKEL (reference sequence).

This clone was detected only once. The chain is built from TRBV15 and TRBJ2-7; 9 bases map to TRBD1. This CDR3 is built from 15 residues. V shed 1 base, J shed 4 bases, and the junction held 5 bases outside the gene matches. Germline V gives CDR1 LNHNV, CDR2 YYDKDF (reference sequence). The CDR3 DNA follows: TGTGCCACCAGCAGAGGACGACAGGGGGGGTACGAGCAGTACTTC. This sequence encodes CATSRGRQGGYEQYF.

The CDR3, as DNA: TGTGCCAGCATACCTAGTAGGGACTCTAACTATGGCTACACCTTC. Residues: CASIPSRDSNYGYTF. V usage is TRBV7-3 and J usage is TRBJ1-2; D possibly corresponds to TRBD1 (5 bases). Trimming cost V 7 bases and J 0 bases, with 15 bases left between them. CDR1 and CDR2 from the germline V gene are SGHTA and FQGTGA. The CDR3 covers 15 residues.

The V and J genes are TRBV9 and TRBJ2-7, with 9 bases that match TRBD2. The CDR3 consists of 15 residues. V lost 2 bases, J lost 2 bases, and 5 bases stayed unmatched. Germline CDR1 is SGDLS and CDR2 is YYNGEE. CDR3 region: CASSVGREGPYEQYF. CDR3 DNA sequence: TGTGCCAGCAGCGTCGGGCGGGAGGGTCCCTACGAGCAGTACTTC.

This clone was seen a single time. The chain recombines TRBV4-2 with TRBJ1-2; 7 bases fit TRBD1. Germline CDR1 and CDR2: LGHNA and YNFKEQ. V shed 0 bases, J shed 2 bases, and the junction held 0 bases outside the gene matches. The length of the CDR3 is 14 residues. The CDR3 protein is CASSQETGNYGYTF. The CDR3 DNA is TGTGCCAGCAGCCAAGAGACAGGGAACTATGGCTACACCTTC.

This chain uses TRBV19 with TRBJ1-1; 9 bases line up with TRBD1. Germline lookup yields CDR1 LNHDA and CDR2 SQIVND (reference sequence). The CDR3 sequence is 14 residues long. V was pared by 6 bases and J by 5 bases, with 7 bases of the junction left unmatched. The CDR3 sequence: CASRTQGARTEAFF. The DNA for the CDR3 is TGTGCCAGTAGGACACAGGGGGCGAGAACTGAAGCTTTCTTT. The whole variable domain, filled in from reference TRBV19 and TRBJ1-1, reads DGGITQSPKYLFRKEGQNVTLSCEQNLNHDAMYWYRQDPGQGLRLIYYSQIVNDFQKGDIAEGYSVSREKKESFPLTVTSAQKNPTAFYLCASRTQGARTEAFFGQGTRLTVV.

J is TRBJ2-7 and V is TRBV29-1; maybe TRBD1 (6 bases). The CDR3 runs 13 residues. V lost 1 base and J 4 bases, leaving 11 bases between the germline ends. Germline loops: CDR1 SQVTM, CDR2 ANQGSEA. In DNA form, the CDR3 reads TGCAGCGTTGAAGTGCAGGGGATGTACGAGCAGTACTTC. This translates into CSVEVQGMYEQYF.

The V gene is TRBV7-9, the J gene TRBJ1-4; D unclear. Trimming took 1 base from V and 6 from J, leaving 12 bases between them. CDR3 length: 15 amino acids. CDR1 and CDR2 (germline): SEHNR, FQNEAQ (reference sequence). The CDR3 loop is CASSLGAGGYEKLFF. CDR3 in DNA: TGTGCCAGCAGCTTAGGTGCAGGTGGCTATGAAAAACTGTTTTTT.

This sequence joins TRBV4-2 and TRBJ2-7; a possible D gene is TRBD2 (5 bases). Looked up from germline, CDR1 is LGHNA and CDR2 is YNFKEQ. Trimming took off 0 bases at V and 0 bases at J, with 9 bases between the two ends. CDR3 length equals 15 residues. CDR3 region: CASSQDPGSSYEQYF. CDR3 in DNA: TGTGCCAGCAGCCAAGACCCTGGGAGCTCCTACGAGCAGTACTTC.